The 13 T cell receptor beta chains given below trace back to one sample, sequenced in a study of blood T cells in healthy people across ages. It was with a sample-barcoded 5' primer and a J-beta primer mix that a second PCR of roughly 7 to 12 cycles was run. In TCRdb, the 5' RACE reads were re-called with MiXCR into one record per CDR3 protein. The sample consists of about 780,000 distinct CDR3 sequences, 20% to 30% of them appearing once. These data are also associated with another study on T cells of mothers and their children.

The source material was blood. Receptors were obtained from a boy younger than 18 in good health.

In this sample, this clonotype turned up a few times. This sequence joins TRBV15 and TRBJ2-2; D unclear. The CDR3 is 17 amino acids. Germline V gene data show CDR1 as LNHNV and CDR2 as YYDKDF (reference sequence). V was pared by 0 bases and J by 2 bases, with 13 bases between. This chain's CDR3 is CATSRDLPHLNTGELFF. The CDR3 bases are TGTGCCACCAGCAGAGATTTGCCCCACTTAAACACCGGGGAGCTGTTTTTT.

This clonotype was picked up a small number of times. The rearrangement uses TRBV3-1 and TRBJ2-5; D is tentatively TRBD1 or TRBD2 (5 bases each). With the DNA end fitting TRBJ2-7 better, the J assignment may be wrong. This CDR3 region has 15 residues. In germline, CDR1 is LGHDT, CDR2 YNNKEL (reference sequence). Here the CDR3 DNA reads TGTGCCAGCAGCCAAGATGCAGGGAGCTCCTACGAGCAGTACTTC. It specifies CASSQDAGSSYEQYF.

CDR3: CATSRAIGGETQYF. For the CDR3, the DNA is TGTGCCACCAGCAGAGCTATTGGGGGAGAGACCCAGTACTTC. The J gene is TRBJ2-5, the V gene TRBV15; D might be TRBD1 or TRBD2, each matching 5 bases. V lost 1 base and J 4 bases, leaving 10 bases between the germline ends. CDR1 is LNHNV and CDR2 is YYDKDF in the germline V gene (reference sequence). CDR3 length equals 14 residues.

DNA for the CDR3: TGCGCCAGCAGCTTGATTGGCTTCCGAGAGCAGTACTTC. It yields the protein CASSLIGFREQYF. The V gene is TRBV5-1, the J gene TRBJ2-7, with unresolved D. The CDR3 loop spans 13 amino acids. Germline assignment: CDR1 SGHRS and CDR2 YFSETQ. Trimming took off 1 base at V and 7 bases at J, with 12 bases between the two ends.

The chain employs TRBV24-1 and TRBJ1-5; D is unclear. Germline CDR1 reads KGHDR; CDR2 reads SFDVKD. Trimming left V 6 bases short and J 4 bases short, with 9 bases between. CDR3 size: 13 residues. CDR3 loop: CATSLGWNQPQHF. CDR3 coding DNA: TGTGCCACCAGTTTGGGGTGGAATCAGCCCCAGCATTTT.

This clonotype was detected only a few times. The gene calls are TRBV5-1 and TRBJ2-7; tentatively, D is TRBD1 or TRBD2 (5 bases each). This CDR3 has 14 residues. Germline assignment: CDR1 SGHRS and CDR2 YFSETQ. V was clipped by 3 bases and J by 0 bases, with 10 bases between them. CDR3 nucleotide sequence: TGCGCCAGCAGCTACCGGGACGGCTCCTACGAGCAGTACTTC. Translated: CASSYRDGSYEQYF.

This clonotype was seen more than once but under ten times. The V gene is TRBV15, the J gene TRBJ2-7, with D hard to call. This CDR3 spans 13 amino acids. The germline V and J ends were trimmed by 3 bases and 3 bases, with 9 bases remaining between them. The germline gives CDR1 LNHNV, CDR2 YYDKDF (reference sequence). In DNA, the CDR3 is TGTGCCACCAGCAGTGGGCCGAACTACGAGCAGTACTTC. Residues: CATSSGPNYEQYF. Drawing the rest from reference TRBV15 and TRBJ2-7, the complete variable domain is DAMVIQNPRYQVTQFGKPVTLSCSQTLNHNVMYWYQQKSSQAPKLLFHYYDKDFNNEADTPDNFQSRRPNTSFCFLDIRSPGLGDTAMYLCATSSGPNYEQYFGPGTRLTVT.

This clonotype was seen a few times. The gene calls are TRBV14 and TRBJ2-7; the match to TRBD2 covers 10 bases. Germline assignment: CDR1 SGHDN and CDR2 FVKESK. This CDR3 is 17 amino acids long. With V trimmed by 1 base and J by 1 base, 7 bases remained unmatched. CDR3 nucleotide sequence: TGTGCCAGCAGCCAAGGTTTCGTAGCGGGGGGTTCCTACGAGCAGTACTTC. This sequence encodes CASSQGFVAGGSYEQYF.

About this clonotype: At one end the junction does not follow the germline gene, possibly because of a read error. This chain connects TRBV6-5 to TRBJ2-2; TRBD2 matches at 10 bases. Germline CDR1 is MNHEY and CDR2 is SVGAGI. CDR3 length: 15 amino acids. The CDR3 loop reads CASSPASGGTGELFF. Here the CDR3 DNA reads TGTGCCAGCAGTCCGGCTAGCGGGGGAACCGGGGAACTGTTTTTT.

V and J are TRBV20-1 and TRBJ2-1, with 10 positions matching TRBD1. Germline V gene lookup returns CDR1 DFQATT and CDR2 SNEGSKA (reference sequence). The CDR3 is 13 amino acids. Germline trimming cut 8 bases from V and 6 bases from J; bases unmatched to any gene: 7. The CDR3 bases are TGCAGTCACGGACAGGGGGACCTCAATGAGCAGTTCTTC. Amino acid sequence: CSHGQGDLNEQFF.

J is TRBJ2-1 and V is TRBV4-1, with D perhaps matching TRBD2 (6 bases). The CDR3 consists of 17 residues. Trimming took off 0 bases at V and 7 bases at J, with 19 bases between the two ends. Germline V gives CDR1 MGHRA, CDR2 YSYEKL. The CDR3 sequence is CASSQEPGGETGNEQFF. The CDR3 DNA reads as TGCGCCAGCAGCCAAGAACCCGGGGGAGAAACGGGGAATGAGCAGTTCTTC.

The gene calls are TRBV6-5 and TRBJ1-6; TRBD1 aligns across 9 bases. This CDR3 has 16 residues. V shed 2 bases, J shed 10 bases, and the junction held 9 bases outside the gene matches. Germline CDR1 and CDR2: MNHEY and SVGAGI. The CDR3 bases are TGTGCCAGCAGTTACCGCGGACAGGGGTATGGGTCACCCCTCCACTTT. Translating it yields CASSYRGQGYGSPLHF.

The chain has TRBV29-1 and TRBJ2-7, with 14 bases matching TRBD2. The DNA end is more similar to TRBJ2-5, so the J call may be wrong. Per the germline V gene, CDR1 is SQVTM and CDR2 is ANQGSEA. The CDR3 spans 15 residues. The CDR3 loop reads CSGATSGGAGETQYF. CDR3 DNA sequence: TGCAGCGGTGCGACTAGCGGGGGGGCCGGAGAGACCCAGTACTTC.